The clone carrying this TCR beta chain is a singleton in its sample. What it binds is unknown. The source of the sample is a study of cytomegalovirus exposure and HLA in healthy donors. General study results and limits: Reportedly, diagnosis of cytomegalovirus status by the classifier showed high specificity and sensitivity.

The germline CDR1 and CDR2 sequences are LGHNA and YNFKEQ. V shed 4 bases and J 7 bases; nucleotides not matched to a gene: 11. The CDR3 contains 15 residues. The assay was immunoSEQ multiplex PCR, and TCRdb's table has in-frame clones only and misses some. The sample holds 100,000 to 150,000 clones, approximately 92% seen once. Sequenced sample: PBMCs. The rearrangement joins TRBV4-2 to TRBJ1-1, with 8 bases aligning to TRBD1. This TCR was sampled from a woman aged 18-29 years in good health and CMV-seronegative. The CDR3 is CASSPSVQGADEAFF. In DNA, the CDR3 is TGTGCCAGCAGCCCCAGCGTCCAGGGGGCAGATGAAGCTTTCTTT.